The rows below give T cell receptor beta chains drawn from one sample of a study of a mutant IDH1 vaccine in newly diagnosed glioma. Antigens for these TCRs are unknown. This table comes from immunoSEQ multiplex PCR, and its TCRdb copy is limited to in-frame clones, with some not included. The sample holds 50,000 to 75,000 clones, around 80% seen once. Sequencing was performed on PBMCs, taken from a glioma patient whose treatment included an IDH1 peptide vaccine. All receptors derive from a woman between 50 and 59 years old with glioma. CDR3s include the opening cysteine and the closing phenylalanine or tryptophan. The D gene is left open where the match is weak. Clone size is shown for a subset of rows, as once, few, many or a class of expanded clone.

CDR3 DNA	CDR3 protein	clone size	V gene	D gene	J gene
TGTGCCAGCAGCCAACAAGGGGCGGAGGGAAGCTATGGCTACACCTTC	CASSQQGAEGSYGYTF	NA	TRBV14	NA	TRBJ1-2
TGTGCCAGCAGCAAGGCCGGGACAGGGAATGAAAAACTGTTTTTT	CASSKAGTGNEKLFF	NA	TRBV9	TRBD1	TRBJ1-4
TGTGCCAGCAGCGTGGCCACTTCGGCCCTCTATGGCTACACCTTC	CASSVATSALYGYTF	few	TRBV5-6	NA	TRBJ1-2
TGTGCCAGTAGTTTCAGTAGGGGGCTGAACTATGGCTACACCTTC	CASSFSRGLNYGYTF	NA	TRBV19	TRBD1	TRBJ1-2
TGCAGCGTTGCCGGGGACCCTGAACACTATGGCTACACCTTC	CSVAGDPEHYGYTF	NA	TRBV29-1	NA	TRBJ1-2
TGTGCCAGCAGCCCTATCGGCTCGGATAATGAAAAACTGTTTTTT	CASSPIGSDNEKLFF	NA	TRBV5-4	NA	TRBJ1-4
TGCGCCAGCAGCCCCGTACGGACCCACACAGATACGCAGTATTTT	CASSPVRTHTDTQYF	NA	TRBV4-3	NA	TRBJ2-3
TGTGCCAGCAGCTTGGATCCAGGGCCCCTTCAAGAGACCCAGTACTTC	CASSLDPGPLQETQYF	NA	TRBV5-4	NA	TRBJ2-5
TGTGCCAGCAGCTTAGATCCTGGGGCCGGCTACACCTTC	CASSLDPGAGYTF	NA	TRBV11-2	NA	TRBJ1-2
TGTGCCAGCATCTTTAAAGCCCCTAACTATGGCTACACCTTC	CASIFKAPNYGYTF	NA	TRBV6-1	NA	TRBJ1-2
TGTGCCAGCAGCCGAGGGGGGGCGCCCAATCAGCCCCAGCATTTT	CASSRGGAPNQPQHF	NA	TRBV6-5	NA	TRBJ1-5
TGTGCCAGCACCTCATCGAAGGCAATTGAAGCTTTCTTT	CASTSSKAIEAFF	few	TRBV6-5	NA	TRBJ1-1
TGTGCCTGGAGTGAAGCGGGCCGACTCGGGGAAAAACTGTTTTTT	CAWSEAGRLGEKLFF	NA	TRBV30	NA	TRBJ1-4
TGCGCCAGCTCGGACGGTGGCCGCTACACCTTC	CASSDGGRYTF	NA	TRBV10-1	NA	TRBJ1-2
TGTGCCAGCAGCTTAGCTAGCGGGGGGGCTTTGGAGACCCAGTACTTC	CASSLASGGALETQYF	NA	TRBV7-9	TRBD2	TRBJ2-5
TGTGCCAGCAGGGAGGCCAGGGGGTCTGTTTATGGCTACACCTTC	CASREARGSVYGYTF	NA	TRBV2	TRBD1	TRBJ1-2
TGTGCCAGCAGTACTCTAGCGGCCAACCAAGAGACCCAGTACTTC	CASSTLAANQETQYF	NA	TRBV2	TRBD2	TRBJ2-5
TGTGCCAGCAGCTTAGTTTCCAGCGGCAATTCACCCCTCCACTTT	CASSLVSSGNSPLHF	NA	TRBV7-8	NA	TRBJ1-6
TGTGCCAGCAGCTACGGTTACGGCACAGATACGCAGTATTTT	CASSYGYGTDTQYF	NA	TRBV5-8	NA	TRBJ2-3
TGCGCCAGCAATGTGCAAGGCTCGTCGTACGAGCAGTACTTC	CASNVQGSSYEQYF	medium-sized	TRBV5-1	NA	TRBJ2-7
TGTGCCAGCAGCTTACGGGGGGGGCCCCCGGGGGGGGCCAACGTCCTGACTTTC	CASSLRGGPPGGANVLTF	NA	TRBV7-2	TRBD2	TRBJ2-6
TGTGCCAGCAGCTTTGGGACAGCACCCGAAAAACTGTTTTTT	CASSFGTAPEKLFF	once	TRBV5-4	TRBD1	TRBJ1-4
TGCGCCAGCAGCTTGGAGACAGGGGGCTACGAGCAGTACTTC	CASSLETGGYEQYF	NA	TRBV5-1	TRBD1	TRBJ2-7
TGTGCCACCACCCCGAGCTCCTACAATGAGCAGTTCTTC	CATTPSSYNEQFF	NA	TRBV19	NA	TRBJ2-1
TGTGCCTGGAGACTTGCAACCGGGACAGGGAATTTC	CAWRLATGTGNF	NA	TRBV30	TRBD1	TRBJ2-7
TGTGCCAGCAGCCTCCTGGGAGACTATGGCTACACCTTC	CASSLLGDYGYTF	NA	TRBV7-2	NA	TRBJ1-2
TGTGCCAGAAGAACGTGTGTGCACGGGGACTATAATTCACCCCTCCACTTT	CARRTCVHGDYNSPLHF	NA	TRBV7-5	NA	TRBJ1-6
TGTGCCAGCAGCCGTGACCCTGGGGCCAACGTCCTGACTTTC	CASSRDPGANVLTF	NA	TRBV6-4	NA	TRBJ2-6
TGCGCCAGCAGCCGGGGACAGGTGACTCCCTACGAGCAGTACTTC	CASSRGQVTPYEQYF	once	TRBV5-1	TRBD1	TRBJ2-7